The entry below describes one T cell receptor beta chain. The antigen remains unidentified. This entry is derived from a study of beta chain features in type 1 diabetes. Sequenced material consisted of expressed TCRB transcripts (all of the isolated RNA was reverse transcribed). Naive, central memory and regulatory T cell samples came to a mean of about 3.9 million reads. Sequencing was performed with immunoSEQ multiplex PCR; in TCRdb, only in-frame clones are kept and a portion is missing. The sample has some 350,000 clones; roughly 14% are singletons. V lost 5 bases, J lost 4 bases, and 8 bases stayed unmatched. The CDR3 sequence is 15 residues long. The germline gives CDR1 SEHNR, CDR2 FQNEAQ (reference sequence). Study-wide findings and caveats: Shorter templates might be favored by PCR, and equally so in patients and in controls. Fewer insertions but more deletions were seen at VDJ junctions in type 1 diabetes patients. Type 1 diabetes patients had TCRB CDR3s that were shorter (moderately but significantly so) in all four CD4+ subsets.

Sequenced: naive CD4+ T cells from blood. The sequence was collected from a woman younger than 30 with type 1 diabetes. This chain joins TRBV7-9 and TRBJ1-2, with 9 bases aligning to TRBD1. CDR3 in DNA: TGTGCCAGCAGCACACAGGGGGCGGGTAGCTATGGCTACACCTTC. This gives the protein CASSTQGAGSYGYTF.